This T cell receptor (beta chain) was obtained from a study of blood T cells in healthy people across ages. Looking at the study overall: About one barcoded beta molecule per two T cells was captured by template switching. Broader study findings: Older individuals had lower TCR beta diversity per million T cells (the decline was roughly linear).

For this clonotype: As yet, its antigen is unknown.

The V gene lost 3 bases and the J gene lost 5 bases, with 11 bases spanning the gap. The CDR3 is 13 amino acids. Germline-derived CDR1 and CDR2 are SEHNR and FQNEAQ (reference sequence). The use of a sample-barcoded 5' primer and a J-beta primer mix characterized a second PCR of roughly 6 to 11 cycles. Every single cDNA molecule received a tag from a template-switch adaptor with 12 random nucleotides. TCRdb used MiXCR to reprocess the 5' RACE reads, holding one entry per CDR3 protein. The sample includes about a million distinct CDR3 sequences, roughly 47% of them seen just once. Total RNA, at least 6 micrograms per sample, was extracted from PBMCs.

V gene TRBV7-9 combines with J gene TRBJ2-7, with unresolved D. Sample: blood. The clonotype originates from an older woman in good health. The CDR3, as DNA: TGTGCCAGCAGCTTCGGCGCCGCCAACGAGCAGTACTTC. This translates into CASSFGAANEQYF.